This T cell receptor (beta chain) was captured in a study of CD8 T cells in ankylosing spondylitis. Findings and caveats of the study: Earlier work had already found some motif variants in reactive arthritis synovial fluid and blood. Characteristic of ankylosing spondylitis blood, it appeared, was a TCR beta motif comprising about eight highly homologous variants.

Germline assignment: CDR1 ENHRY and CDR2 SYGVKD. V lost 3 bases and J lost 2; bases outside the gene matches: 6. CDR3 length: 16 residues. This clonotype was observed at least ten times. Its specificity is unknown. Libraries for TCR beta were made by quantitative 5'-RACE with molecular barcodes. Via MiXCR, TCRdb re-called the 5' RACE reads, giving one row per CDR3 protein. The sample has 150,000 or so distinct CDR3 sequences, around a tenth seen once; the top ten hold around 29%. The TCR was taken from a male donor with ankylosing spondylitis or in good health (not recorded which). The sequencing sample was made of blood, either unsorted or a sorted T cell fraction (not recorded which). The chain joins TRBV10-3 to TRBJ2-1; TRBD2 aligns across 8 bases. CDR3 region: CAISDQTSAPYNEQFF. The DNA for the CDR3 is TGTGCCATCAGTGATCAGACTAGCGCACCCTACAATGAGCAGTTCTTC.